This T cell receptor beta chain was profiled in a study of human T cells and chemical hapten exposure. Study at large: During the approximately 25-week study period, patients had diphenylcyclopropenone applied to the scalp every week.

Time point denoted: patch test 2, 6 weeks after DPC sensitization. Treatment meaning: therapeutic diphenylcyclopropenone sensitization with weekly scalp DPC. Patients had alopecia, were aged 18 to 70, and were not pregnant. Trimming took off 8 bases at V and 11 bases at J, with 16 bases between the two ends. Germline V gives CDR1 MDHEN, CDR2 SYDVKM. CDR3 length equals 12 residues. The library labeled individual cDNA molecules by adding unique molecular identifiers to them. Original methodology: The number of TCRs in each sample had a median of roughly 100,000 and spanned about 23,224 to 690,600. TCRdb passed the RACE reads through MiXCR, listing each CDR3 protein once. These V and J calls are TCRdb output, not the study's own analysis. The table has more than 85,000 distinct CDR3 sequences, 8% to 13% seen once; the top ten hold 2.2%. This clonotype was counted a few times.

The receptor was derived from a man in his forties with alopecia areata. Some clones in this sample may be carry-over from other donors' samples. The material sequenced was whole blood, taken in connection with sensitization to the hapten diphenylcyclopropenone (DPC). This chain links TRBV28 with TRBJ1-5; D gene ambiguous. The chain's CDR3 is CASGEGRQSQHF. Here the CDR3 DNA reads TGTGCCAGCGGGGAGGGCCGCCAATCCCAGCATTTT.